This T cell receptor beta chain emerged from a study of identical twins. TCRdb recomputed calls from the 5' RACE reads with MiXCR, one row per CDR3 protein. In the table there are 1,800,000 or so distinct CDR3 sequences, around 29% of which are singletons. Regarding the study as a whole: Rather than following the same donors, the conclusions depended on cross-sectional statistical analysis. Within cord blood, abundant beta clonotypes carried fewer insertions, but memory repertoires showed no such trend.

This clonotype turned up a few times. No antigen is known for it. Source material: cord blood. The sequence came from a newborn girl in good health.

CDR3 amino acids: CSARDVGYNEQYF. CDR3 bases: TGCAGTGCTAGAGATGTGGGATACAATGAGCAGTACTTC. The chain couples TRBV20-1 to TRBJ2-7, with D hard to call. Deletions cut 0 bases from V and 7 bases from J, with 13 bases between. This CDR3 has 13 residues. From germline, CDR1 is DFQATT and CDR2 SNEGSKA (reference sequence).